This T cell receptor beta chain is from a study of T cells after yellow fever vaccination. In the study overall: SMART-Seq v4 Ultra Low Input handled preparation of low-cell-number fractions. Study conclusions and caveats: One caveat is that FACS-sorted repertoires could contain abundant clonotypes contaminating from the bulk population.

With respect to this clonotype: Its target is unknown.

CDR1 SGHRS and CDR2 YFSETQ come from the germline V gene. The CDR3 sequence is 16 residues long. Trimming pared 0 bases from V and 1 base from J, leaving 13 bases between. TCRdb called the 5' RACE reads again in MiXCR, with one record for every CDR3 protein. The repertoire consists of about 330,000 distinct CDR3 sequences, with less than 9.5% occurring once and the leading ten covering about 16%. Sequencing was performed on PBMCs, taken more than 40 days after the first yellow fever vaccination. The TCR was taken from a man between 18 and 35 years old who received the YFV17D yellow fever vaccine. V is TRBV5-1 and J is TRBJ1-1, with TRBD1 as a possible D gene (5 bases). The CDR3 sequence: CASSLAGGRSNTEAFF. CDR3 DNA: TGCGCCAGCAGCTTGGCCGGGGGACGATCGAACACTGAAGCTTTCTTT. Supplemented by reference TRBV5-1 and TRBJ1-1, the full variable domain reads KAGVTQTPRYLIKTRGQQVTLSCSPISGHRSVSWYQQTPGQGLQFLFEYFSETQRNKGNFPGRFSGRQFSNSRSEMNVSTLELGDSALYLCASSLAGGRSNTEAFFGQGTRLTVV.